Each of the 2 T cell receptor beta chains below was sequenced from the same sample in a study of cytomegalovirus exposure and HLA in healthy donors. PCR used 60 Vbeta primers and 13 Jbeta primers. The method was immunoSEQ multiplex PCR; TCRdb's version includes in-frame clones alone and lacks a portion of them. The sample has fewer than 150,000 clones, 77% seen once. What was sequenced was PBMCs. The receptors here all came from a human donor in good health.

The chain links TRBV19 to TRBJ2-6; D unclear. Germline-derived CDR1 and CDR2 are LNHDA and SQIVND (reference sequence). V lost 3 bases and J lost 0, with 12 bases in between. This CDR3 is 17 amino acids long. CDR3 bases: TGTGCCAGTAGTATCCTTACGACTCCCTCTGGGGCCAACGTCCTGACTTTC. It is translated as CASSILTTPSGANVLTF. Full variable domain (rest looked up from reference TRBV19 and TRBJ2-6): DGGITQSPKYLFRKEGQNVTLSCEQNLNHDAMYWYRQDPGQGLRLIYYSQIVNDFQKGDIAEGYSVSREKKESFPLTVTSAQKNPTAFYLCASSILTTPSGANVLTFGAGSRLTVL.

The CDR3 reads CATSSRQGDAFF. Here the CDR3 DNA reads TGTGCCACCAGCAGTCGACAGGGGGATGCTTTCTTT. This rearrangement joins TRBV15 to TRBJ1-1, with 9 bases aligning to TRBD1. Germline lookup yields CDR1 LNHNV and CDR2 YYDKDF (reference sequence). The CDR3 length is 12 residues. Germline trimming cut 3 bases from V and 11 bases from J; bases unmatched to any gene: 4.